The 8 T cell receptor beta chains below were found in one sample sequenced in a study of T cells after yellow fever vaccination. One entry per CDR3 protein results from TCRdb running MiXCR on the 5' RACE reads. Of 550,000 to 750,000 distinct CDR3 sequences in the sample, roughly 14% are singletons; the top ten hold roughly an eighth. The sequencing used PBMCs, collected on the day of the yellow fever booster vaccination. These receptors originate from a man aged 25 to 45 who received the YFV17D yellow fever vaccine.

The chain is built from TRBV19 and TRBJ2-5, with a weak D call TRBD2 (5 bases). CDR1 is LNHDA, CDR2 SQIVND, per germline (reference sequence). This CDR3 has 14 residues. Trimming removed 0 bases from V and 4 bases from J, with 9 bases in between. CDR3 nucleotides: TGTGCCAGTAGTATAGAAGCGGACCTAGAGACCCAGTACTTC. As protein: CASSIEADLETQYF.

This clonotype was counted only a few times. This chain joins TRBV20-1 and TRBJ2-7; 7 bases agree with TRBD1. The ends lost 0 bases at V and 3 bases at J; junction bases unmatched: 8. Germline CDR1 is DFQATT and CDR2 is SNEGSKA (reference sequence). The CDR3 is 15 amino acids. CDR3 bases: TGCAGTGCTAGAGATCGAGGGGGCCAGATCTACGAGCAGTACTTC. Amino acid sequence: CSARDRGGQIYEQYF.

This clonotype was observed a few times. The chain recombines TRBV4-1 with TRBJ2-3, with D tentatively TRBD1 or TRBD2 (5 bases each). The V end lost 3 bases, the J end lost 6 bases, and 10 bases lay between the germline ends. This CDR3 is built from 13 residues. Germline values: CDR1 MGHRA, CDR2 YSYEKL. Here the CDR3 DNA reads TGCGCCAGCAGCCAGATGGGGGTGGATACGCAGTATTTT. Translation gives CASSQMGVDTQYF.

The chain carries TRBV7-2 and TRBJ2-2; no clear D gene. Trimming took 1 base from V and 3 from J, leaving 6 bases between them. Per germline, CDR1 SGHTA and CDR2 FQGNSA. This CDR3 contains 14 residues. CDR3 loop: CASSLDGHTGELFF. The CDR3 DNA follows: TGTGCCAGCAGCTTAGACGGGCACACCGGGGAGCTGTTTTTT.

This clonotype has a handful of counts. The chain has TRBV5-4 and TRBJ2-5; maybe TRBD1 (6 bases). The V gene's germline CDR1 is SGHNT and CDR2 YYREEE (reference sequence). CDR3 length: 13 amino acids. V was pared by 4 bases and J by 3 bases, with 10 bases between. In DNA form, the CDR3 reads TGTGCCAGCAGCCCCCACAGGGAAGAGACCCAGTACTTC. Translating it yields CASSPHREETQYF.

This clonotype was seen a handful of times. The chain uses TRBV28 and TRBJ2-1; TRBD1 aligns across 10 bases. The V segment lost 5 bases and the J segment 4 bases; nucleotides outside the gene matches: 8. The V gene's germline CDR1 is MDHEN and CDR2 SYDVKM. The CDR3 covers 16 residues. CDR3 protein: CASSPNRDRGYNEQFF. The CDR3 DNA reads as TGTGCCAGCAGTCCGAACCGGGACAGGGGATACAATGAGCAGTTCTTC.

The chain uses TRBV4-2 and TRBJ2-2; D possibly corresponds to TRBD1 (6 bases). Germline lookup yields CDR1 LGHNA and CDR2 YNFKEQ. V dropped 9 bases and J dropped 3 bases, with 8 bases sitting between them. The CDR3 runs 12 residues. Here the CDR3 reads CASAGDTGELFF. CDR3 coding DNA: TGTGCCAGTGCAGGGGACACCGGGGAGCTGTTTTTT.

This clonotype was counted a few times. Here the CDR3 reads CASSRGVSNEQFF. In DNA form, the CDR3 reads TGTGCCAGCAGCAGGGGAGTTTCCAATGAGCAGTTCTTC. The gene calls are TRBV12-3 or TRBV12-4 and TRBJ2-1; D is perhaps TRBD1 (6 bases). The CDR3 has 13 amino acids. The V gene lost 6 bases and the J gene lost 6 bases, with 12 bases spanning the gap.